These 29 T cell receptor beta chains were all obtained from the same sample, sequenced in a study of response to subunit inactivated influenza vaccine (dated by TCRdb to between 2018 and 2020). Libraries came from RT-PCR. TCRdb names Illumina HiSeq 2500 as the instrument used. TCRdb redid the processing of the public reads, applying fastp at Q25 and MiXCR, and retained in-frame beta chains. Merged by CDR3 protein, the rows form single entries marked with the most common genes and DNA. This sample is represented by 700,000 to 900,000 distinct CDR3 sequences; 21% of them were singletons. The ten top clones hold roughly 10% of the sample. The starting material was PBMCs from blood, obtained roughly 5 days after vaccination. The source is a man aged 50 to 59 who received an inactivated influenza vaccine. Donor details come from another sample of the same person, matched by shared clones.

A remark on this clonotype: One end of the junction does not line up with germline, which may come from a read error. The CDR3 spells CACSFRWKGASGSYNEQFF. The CDR3 DNA follows: TGTGCCTGCAGTTTCCGGTGGAAAGGGGCTAGCGGATCCTACAATGAGCAGTTCTTC. The chain combines TRBV12-3 or TRBV12-4 with TRBJ2-1; 7 nucleotides align to TRBD2. The CDR3 covers 19 residues.

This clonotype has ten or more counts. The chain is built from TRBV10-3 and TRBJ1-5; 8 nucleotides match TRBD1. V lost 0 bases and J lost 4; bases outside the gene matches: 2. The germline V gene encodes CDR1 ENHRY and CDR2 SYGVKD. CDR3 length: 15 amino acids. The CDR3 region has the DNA TGTGCCATCAGTGAGTCGGGACAGGATAATCAGCCCCAGCATTTT. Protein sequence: CAISESGQDNQPQHF.

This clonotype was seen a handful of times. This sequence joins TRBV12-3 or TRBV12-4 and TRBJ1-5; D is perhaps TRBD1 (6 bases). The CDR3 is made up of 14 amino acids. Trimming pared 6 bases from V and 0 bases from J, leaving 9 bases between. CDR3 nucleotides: TGTGCCAGCAGAACCAGGGGTAGCAATCAGCCCCAGCATTTT. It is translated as CASRTRGSNQPQHF.

The chain's CDR3 is CSARQDLSSYNEQFF. The CDR3 coding sequence is TGCAGTGCTAGACAGGACCTCTCCTCCTACAATGAGCAGTTCTTC. The V and J genes are TRBV20-1 and TRBJ2-1; no reliable D call. The CDR3 has 15 residues. Per germline, CDR1 DFQATT and CDR2 SNEGSKA (reference sequence). The V end was cut by 2 bases, the J end by 0 bases, with 11 bases between.

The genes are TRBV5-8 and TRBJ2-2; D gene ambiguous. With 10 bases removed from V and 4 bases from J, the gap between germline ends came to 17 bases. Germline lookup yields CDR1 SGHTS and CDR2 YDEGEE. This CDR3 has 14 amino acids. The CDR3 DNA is TGTGCCTCGCGCCTACAAAGGGTCACCGGGGAGCTGTTTTTT. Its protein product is CASRLQRVTGELFF.

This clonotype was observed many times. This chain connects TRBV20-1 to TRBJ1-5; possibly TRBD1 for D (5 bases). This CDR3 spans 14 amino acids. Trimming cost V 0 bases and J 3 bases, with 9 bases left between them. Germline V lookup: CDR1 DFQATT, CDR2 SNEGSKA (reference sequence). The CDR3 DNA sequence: TGCAGTGCTAGAGATCTAGGGGTCAATCAGCCCCAGCATTTT. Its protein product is CSARDLGVNQPQHF.

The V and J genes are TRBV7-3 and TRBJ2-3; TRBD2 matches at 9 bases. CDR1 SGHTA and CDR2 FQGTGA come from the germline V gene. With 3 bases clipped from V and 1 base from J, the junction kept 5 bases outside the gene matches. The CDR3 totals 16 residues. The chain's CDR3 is CASSFHSGSGTDTQYF. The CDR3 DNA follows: TGTGCCAGCAGCTTTCATAGCGGGAGCGGCACAGATACGCAGTATTTT.

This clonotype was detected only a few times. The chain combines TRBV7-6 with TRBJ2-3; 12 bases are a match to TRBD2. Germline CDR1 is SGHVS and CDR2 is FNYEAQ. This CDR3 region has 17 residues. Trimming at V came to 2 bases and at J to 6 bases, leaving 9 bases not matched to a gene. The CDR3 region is CASSLSTSGGGWDTQYF. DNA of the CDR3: TGTGCCAGCAGCTTATCGACTAGCGGGGGTGGTTGGGATACGCAGTATTTT. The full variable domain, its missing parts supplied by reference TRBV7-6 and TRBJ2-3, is GAGVSQSPRYKVTKRGQDVALRCDPISGHVSLYWYRQALGQGPEFLTYFNYEAQQDKSGLPNDRFSAERPEGSISTLTIQRTEQRDSAMYRCASSLSTSGGGWDTQYFGPGTRLTVL.

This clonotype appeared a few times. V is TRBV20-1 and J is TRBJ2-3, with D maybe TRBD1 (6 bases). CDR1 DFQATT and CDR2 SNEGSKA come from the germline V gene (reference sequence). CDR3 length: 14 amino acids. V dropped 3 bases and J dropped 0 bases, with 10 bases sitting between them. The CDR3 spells CSARGDKSTDTQYF. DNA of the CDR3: TGCAGTGCTAGGGGGGACAAAAGCACAGATACGCAGTATTTT.

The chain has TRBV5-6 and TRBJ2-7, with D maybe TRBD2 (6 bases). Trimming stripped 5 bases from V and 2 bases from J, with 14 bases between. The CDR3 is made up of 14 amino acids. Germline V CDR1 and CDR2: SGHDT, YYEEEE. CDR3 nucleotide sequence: TGTGCCAGCAGTACCGGGACTTTCGCCTACGAGCAGTACTTC. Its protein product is CASSTGTFAYEQYF. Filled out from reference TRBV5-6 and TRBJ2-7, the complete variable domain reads DAGVTQSPTHLIKTRGQQVTLRCSPKSGHDTVSWYQQALGQGPQFIFQYYEEEERQRGNFPDRFSGHQFPNYSSELNVNALLLGDSALYLCASSTGTFAYEQYFGPGTRLTVT.

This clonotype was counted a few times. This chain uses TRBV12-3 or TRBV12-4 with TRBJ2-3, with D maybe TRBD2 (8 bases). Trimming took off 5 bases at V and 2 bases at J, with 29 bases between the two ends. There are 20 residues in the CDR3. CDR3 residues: CASSTPRQGGRYNDTDTQYF. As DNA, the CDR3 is TGTGCCAGCAGTACCCCCCGACAGGGCGGGAGGTATAACGACACAGATACGCAGTATTTT.

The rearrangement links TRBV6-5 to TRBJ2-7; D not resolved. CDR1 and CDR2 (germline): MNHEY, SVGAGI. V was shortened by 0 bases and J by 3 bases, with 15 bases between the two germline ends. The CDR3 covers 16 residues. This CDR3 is CASSYSSLAVYYEQYF. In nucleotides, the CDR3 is TGTGCCAGCAGTTACTCTTCTTTGGCGGTATACTACGAGCAGTACTTC.

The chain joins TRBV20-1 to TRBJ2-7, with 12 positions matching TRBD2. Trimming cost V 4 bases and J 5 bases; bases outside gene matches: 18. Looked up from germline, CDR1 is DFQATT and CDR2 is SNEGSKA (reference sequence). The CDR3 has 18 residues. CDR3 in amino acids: CSAIPPSGRALRGNEQYF. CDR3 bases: TGCAGTGCTATCCCTCCTAGCGGGAGGGCCCTTCGGGGGAACGAGCAGTACTTC.

The CDR3 coding sequence is TGCAGCGTTGGACCCAAACGGACAGGAGGGGTAGAGACCCAGTACTTC. It translates to CSVGPKRTGGVETQYF. This chain connects TRBV29-1 to TRBJ2-5, with a tentative D call TRBD1 (7 bases). Per the germline V gene, CDR1 is SQVTM and CDR2 is ANQGSEA. The CDR3 extends over 16 amino acids. Deletions cut 4 bases from V and 4 bases from J, with 22 bases between. Full variable domain (missing parts from reference TRBV29-1 and TRBJ2-5): SAVISQKPSRDICQRGTSLTIQCQVDSQVTMMFWYRQQPGQSLTLIATANQGSEATYESGFVIDKFPISRPNLTFSTLTVSNMSPEDSSIYLCSVGPKRTGGVETQYFGPGTRLLVL.

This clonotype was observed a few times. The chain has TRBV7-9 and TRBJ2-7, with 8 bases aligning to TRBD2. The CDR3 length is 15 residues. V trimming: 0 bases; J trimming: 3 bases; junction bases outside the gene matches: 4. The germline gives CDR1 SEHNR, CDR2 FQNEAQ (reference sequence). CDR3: CASSLASGTSYEQYF. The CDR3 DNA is TGTGCCAGCAGCTTAGCATCGGGGACTAGCTACGAGCAGTACTTC. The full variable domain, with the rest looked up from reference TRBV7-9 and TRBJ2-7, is DTGVSQNPRHKITKRGQNVTFRCDPISEHNRLYWYRQTLGQGPEFLTYFQNEAQLEKSRLLSDRFSAERPKGSFSTLEIQRTEQGDSAMYLCASSLASGTSYEQYFGPGTRLTVT.

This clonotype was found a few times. The CDR3 nucleotides are TGCAGTGCACCCGGCGGTAGCTGGTACAATGAGCAGTTCTTC. Translation: CSAPGGSWYNEQFF. This chain links TRBV20-1 with TRBJ2-1; no definite D call. Germline lookup yields CDR1 DFQATT and CDR2 SNEGSKA (reference sequence). This CDR3 is built from 14 residues. V shed 6 bases and J shed 4 bases, with 16 bases lying between them.

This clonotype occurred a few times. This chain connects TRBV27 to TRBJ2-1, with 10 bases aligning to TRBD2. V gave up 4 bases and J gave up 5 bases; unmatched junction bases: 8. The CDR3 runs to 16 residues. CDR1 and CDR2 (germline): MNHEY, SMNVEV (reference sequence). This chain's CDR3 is CASSWASGGPNNEQFF. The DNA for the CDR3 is TGTGCCAGCAGTTGGGCTAGCGGGGGCCCTAACAATGAGCAGTTCTTC.

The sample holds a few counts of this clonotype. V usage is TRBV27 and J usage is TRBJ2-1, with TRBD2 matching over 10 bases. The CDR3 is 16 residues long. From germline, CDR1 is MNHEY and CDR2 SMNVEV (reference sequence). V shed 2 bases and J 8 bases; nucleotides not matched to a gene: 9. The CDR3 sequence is CASSLARRTSGDEQFF. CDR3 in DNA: TGTGCCAGCAGTTTAGCCCGGAGGACTAGCGGCGATGAGCAGTTCTTC.

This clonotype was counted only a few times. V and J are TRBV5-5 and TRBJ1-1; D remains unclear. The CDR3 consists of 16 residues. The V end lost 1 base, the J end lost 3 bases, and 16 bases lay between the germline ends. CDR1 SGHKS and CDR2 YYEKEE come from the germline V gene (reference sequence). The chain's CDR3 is CASSLTNAGVDTEAFF. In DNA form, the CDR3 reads TGTGCCAGCAGCTTGACAAATGCCGGGGTCGACACTGAAGCTTTCTTT.

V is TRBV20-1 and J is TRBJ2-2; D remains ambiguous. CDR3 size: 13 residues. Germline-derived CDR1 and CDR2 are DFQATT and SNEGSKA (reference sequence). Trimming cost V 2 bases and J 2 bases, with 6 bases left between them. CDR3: CSARFVNTGELFF. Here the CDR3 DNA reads TGCAGTGCTAGATTCGTTAACACCGGGGAGCTGTTTTTT.

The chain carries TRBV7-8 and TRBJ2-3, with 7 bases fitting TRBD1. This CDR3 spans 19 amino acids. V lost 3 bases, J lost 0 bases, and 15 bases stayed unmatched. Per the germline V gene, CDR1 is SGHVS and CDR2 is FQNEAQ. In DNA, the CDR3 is TGTGCCAGCAGCTTGGGCTTACAGGGGTTATCCCCTAGCACAGATACGCAGTATTTT. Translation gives CASSLGLQGLSPSTDTQYF.

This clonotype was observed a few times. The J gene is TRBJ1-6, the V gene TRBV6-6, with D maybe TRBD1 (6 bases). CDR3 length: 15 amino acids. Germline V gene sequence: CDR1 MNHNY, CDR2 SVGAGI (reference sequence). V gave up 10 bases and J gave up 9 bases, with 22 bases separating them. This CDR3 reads CATRDEQGWGSPLHF. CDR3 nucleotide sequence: TGTGCCACCCGGGACGAACAGGGATGGGGTTCACCCCTCCACTTT.

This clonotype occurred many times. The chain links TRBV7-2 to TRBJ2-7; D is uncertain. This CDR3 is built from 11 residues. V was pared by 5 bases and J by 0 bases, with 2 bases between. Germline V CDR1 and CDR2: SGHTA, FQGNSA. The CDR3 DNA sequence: TGTGCCAGCAGCGCCTCCTACGAGCAGTACTTC. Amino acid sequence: CASSASYEQYF.

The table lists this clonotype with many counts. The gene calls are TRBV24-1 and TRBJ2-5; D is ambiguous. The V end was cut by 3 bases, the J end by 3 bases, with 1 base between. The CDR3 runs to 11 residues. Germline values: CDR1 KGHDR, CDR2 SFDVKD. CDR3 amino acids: CATSDEETQYF. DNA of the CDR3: TGTGCCACCAGTGATGAAGAGACCCAGTACTTC.

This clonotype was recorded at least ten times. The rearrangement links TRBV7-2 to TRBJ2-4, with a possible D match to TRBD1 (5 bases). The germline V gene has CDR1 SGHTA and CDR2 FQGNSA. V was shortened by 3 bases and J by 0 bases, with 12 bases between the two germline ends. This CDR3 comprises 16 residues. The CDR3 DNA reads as TGTGCCAGCAGCTTGGCCTCGCAGGGAGCCAAAAACATTCAGTACTTC. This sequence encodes CASSLASQGAKNIQYF.

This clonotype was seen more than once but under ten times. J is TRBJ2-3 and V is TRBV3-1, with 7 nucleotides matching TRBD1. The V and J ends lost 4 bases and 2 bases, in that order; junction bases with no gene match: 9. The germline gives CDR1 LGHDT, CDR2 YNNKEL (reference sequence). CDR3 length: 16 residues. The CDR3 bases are TGTGCCAGCAGCCTTCAATCTGAGGGGGCCACAGATACGCAGTATTTT. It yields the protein CASSLQSEGATDTQYF.

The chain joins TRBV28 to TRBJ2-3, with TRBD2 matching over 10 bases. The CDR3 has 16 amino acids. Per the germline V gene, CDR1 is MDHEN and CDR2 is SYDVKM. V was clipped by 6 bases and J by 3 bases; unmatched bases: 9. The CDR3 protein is CASRNLAGAGTDTQYF. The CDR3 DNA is TGTGCCAGCAGGAATCTAGCGGGAGCGGGGACAGATACGCAGTATTTT.

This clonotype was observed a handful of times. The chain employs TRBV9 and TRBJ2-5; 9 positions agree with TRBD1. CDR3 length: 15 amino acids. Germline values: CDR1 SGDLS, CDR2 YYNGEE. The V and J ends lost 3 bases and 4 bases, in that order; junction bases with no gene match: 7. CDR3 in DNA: TGTGCCAGCAGCGCCGGACAGGGGACGGGAGAGACCCAGTACTTC. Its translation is CASSAGQGTGETQYF.

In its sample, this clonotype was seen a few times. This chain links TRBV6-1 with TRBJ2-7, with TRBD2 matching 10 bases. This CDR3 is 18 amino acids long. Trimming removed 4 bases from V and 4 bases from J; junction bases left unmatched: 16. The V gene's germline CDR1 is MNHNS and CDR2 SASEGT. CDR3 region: CASSGRLAGAHGSYEQYF. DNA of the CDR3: TGTGCCAGCAGTGGGCGGCTAGCGGGGGCCCACGGGTCATACGAGCAGTACTTC.